The 32 T cell receptor beta chains in this list originate from one sample, sequenced in a study of a mutant IDH1 vaccine in newly diagnosed glioma. Produced via immunoSEQ multiplex PCR; TCRdb's table is partial and in-frame only. The table includes some 87,000 clones, around four fifths detected once. Sample time point: baseline, week 1 (first vaccination visit). Indicated treatment: pre-vaccination baseline after standard-of-care therapy. The sequencing here drew on PBMCs, taken from a glioma patient treated with radiotherapy, temozolomide or both. The receptors stem from a man aged 40-49 years with glioma.

This chain connects TRBV7-9 to TRBJ2-5; 9 bases line up with TRBD2. V trimming: 5 bases; J trimming: 2 bases; junction bases outside the gene matches: 6. CDR1 is SEHNR, CDR2 FQNEAQ, per germline (reference sequence). This CDR3 comprises 15 residues. In DNA, the CDR3 is TGTGCCAGCAGCCCATTTAGCGGGGGACAAGAGACCCAGTACTTC. Translated: CASSPFSGGQETQYF.

This chain uses TRBV10-2 with TRBJ2-1; a possible D gene is TRBD2 (6 bases). The germline V and J ends were trimmed by 8 bases and 9 bases, with 23 bases remaining between them. Germline-derived CDR1 and CDR2 are WSHSY and SAAADI. This CDR3 contains 15 residues. CDR3 sequence reads: CASWQAGTPVGEQFF. In nucleotides, the CDR3 is TGCGCCAGCTGGCAGGCCGGGACTCCCGTGGGTGAGCAGTTCTTC.

In its sample, this clone was seen once. The chain has TRBV2 and TRBJ2-1; 8 positions agree with TRBD2. CDR3 length: 15 amino acids. Germline loops: CDR1 SNHLY, CDR2 FYNNEI. Unmatched junction bases numbered 8, after V lost 8 bases and J lost 2 bases. CDR3 nucleotides: TGTGCCAGCTCCGATCAGCGGGGGCCCTACAATGAGCAGTTCTTC. It specifies CASSDQRGPYNEQFF.

This clone was seen only once. This chain links TRBV7-2 with TRBJ1-5; D is perhaps TRBD1 (5 bases). CDR1 is SGHTA, CDR2 FQGNSA, per germline. Trimming shortened V by 5 bases and J by 2 bases, and 16 bases separated the two germline ends. This CDR3 has 16 amino acids. CDR3 sequence reads: CASSTFQGRGNQPQHF. CDR3 nucleotide sequence: TGTGCCAGCAGCACCTTCCAGGGAAGGGGCAATCAGCCCCAGCATTTT.

V gene TRBV11-2 combines with J gene TRBJ1-5; 8 positions match TRBD1. Germline-derived CDR1 and CDR2 are SGHAT and FQNNGV. The trim removed 5 bases at V and 4 bases at J, leaving 4 bases unmatched. The CDR3 covers 14 residues. This CDR3 reads CASSQGAVNQPQHF. CDR3 coding DNA: TGTGCCAGCAGCCAGGGGGCAGTTAATCAGCCCCAGCATTTT.

The rearrangement uses TRBV10-3 and TRBJ2-1; 7 bases line up with TRBD1. CDR1 and CDR2 from the germline V gene are ENHRY and SYGVKD. The J segment lost 0 bases and the V segment lost 3 bases, leaving 11 bases of the junction unmatched. This CDR3 is built from 18 residues. CDR3 sequence reads: CAISEPSGPGGSYNEQFF. DNA for the CDR3: TGTGCCATCAGTGAACCAAGCGGTCCAGGGGGCTCCTACAATGAGCAGTTCTTC.

The V and J genes are TRBV2 and TRBJ1-5; 8 nucleotides match TRBD1. The CDR3 covers 13 residues. V trimming: 6 bases; J trimming: 6 bases; junction bases outside the gene matches: 4. CDR1 and CDR2 (germline): SNHLY, FYNNEI. Written as DNA, the CDR3 is TGTGCCAGCAGAACAGGGGGGATTCAGCCCCAGCATTTT. Amino acids: CASRTGGIQPQHF.

The J gene is TRBJ2-4, the V gene TRBV6-6; 8 nucleotides align to TRBD1. CDR1 and CDR2 from the germline V gene are MNHNY and SVGAGI (reference sequence). V trimming: 7 bases; J trimming: 1 base; junction bases outside the gene matches: 9. There are 16 residues in the CDR3. CDR3 region: CASNPTGAEAKNIQYF. CDR3 bases: TGTGCCAGCAACCCGACAGGGGCTGAGGCCAAAAACATTCAGTACTTC.

This chain joins TRBV29-1 and TRBJ1-2; D remains ambiguous. This CDR3 contains 10 residues. Germline V lookup: CDR1 SQVTM, CDR2 ANQGSEA. V shed 4 bases and J shed 4 bases, with 4 bases lying between them. CDR3 in amino acids: CSVAIYGYTF. CDR3 sequence (DNA): TGCAGCGTTGCGATCTATGGCTACACCTTC.

This clone was seen a handful of times. V gene TRBV7-8 combines with J gene TRBJ1-6, with D possibly TRBD1 on 6 matching bases. Per germline, CDR1 SGHVS and CDR2 FQNEAQ. The V end lost 4 bases, the J end lost 4 bases, and 8 bases lay between the germline ends. The CDR3 extends over 14 amino acids. CDR3 bases: TGTGCCAGCAGCTCACAGGGATATAATTCACCCCTCCACTTT. Translation gives CASSSQGYNSPLHF.

This clone occurred once. The chain recombines TRBV10-3 with TRBJ2-3, with 10 bases aligning to TRBD1. Germline-derived CDR1 and CDR2 are ENHRY and SYGVKD. CDR3 size: 13 residues. V gave up 10 bases and J gave up 1 base; unmatched junction bases: 2. In nucleotides, the CDR3 is TGTGCCACTGGGACAGGGGGCACAGATACGCAGTATTTT. Translated: CATGTGGTDTQYF.

The genes are TRBV2 and TRBJ1-2, with D uncertain. Germline V CDR1 and CDR2: SNHLY, FYNNEI. CDR3 size: 15 residues. V was trimmed by 6 bases and J by 1 base, leaving 15 bases between them. CDR3 sequence: CASSVVRAINYGYTF. The CDR3 coding sequence is TGTGCCAGCAGCGTAGTTCGGGCGATTAACTATGGCTACACCTTC.

This chain connects TRBV7-2 to TRBJ2-5; D gene unclear. This CDR3 contains 12 residues. Germline V gene lookup returns CDR1 SGHTA and CDR2 FQGNSA. V was shortened by 3 bases and J by 5 bases, with 7 bases between the two germline ends. The CDR3 DNA follows: TGTGCCAGCAGCTTTGTAACGGAGACCCAGTACTTC. Protein: CASSFVTETQYF.

This clone was found a few times. The chain has TRBV6-5 and TRBJ2-2, with 7 bases that match TRBD2. V lost 6 bases, J lost 3 bases, and 4 bases stayed unmatched. This CDR3 region has 14 residues. CDR1 MNHEY and CDR2 SVGAGI come from the germline V gene. CDR3 bases: TGTGCCAGCAGAGGGGAGGGTGACACCGGGGAGCTGTTTTTT. Protein sequence: CASRGEGDTGELFF.

The rearrangement uses TRBV7-9 and TRBJ2-1, with 9 bases lining up with TRBD2. After removal of 7 bases from V and 8 bases from J, the junction contained 3 bases not matched to a gene. The germline gives CDR1 SEHNR, CDR2 FQNEAQ (reference sequence). The CDR3 has 12 amino acids. CDR3 region: CASTSGVHEQFF. For the CDR3, the DNA is TGTGCCAGCACTAGCGGGGTCCATGAGCAGTTCTTC.

The rearrangement joins TRBV2 to TRBJ2-4; possible D gene TRBD1, 5 bases. Trimming removed 1 base from V and 0 bases from J, with 10 bases in between. Per germline, CDR1 SNHLY and CDR2 FYNNEI. The CDR3 is made up of 16 amino acids. CDR3 nucleotide sequence: TGTGCCAGCAGTGAAGATGCAGGGCTAGCCAAAAACATTCAGTACTTC. Translating gives CASSEDAGLAKNIQYF.

V usage is TRBV4-2 and J usage is TRBJ2-7; 7 bases line up with TRBD1. Germline V CDR1 and CDR2: LGHNA, YNFKEQ. The J segment lost 0 bases and the V segment lost 3 bases, leaving 20 bases of the junction unmatched. This CDR3 spans 20 amino acids. The CDR3 sequence is CASSHTRGDSYWGISYEQYF. The CDR3 DNA reads TGTGCCAGCAGCCACACCAGAGGGGACAGCTACTGGGGCATCTCCTACGAGCAGTACTTC.

The chain couples TRBV6-5 to TRBJ1-6; no clear D gene. CDR3 size: 13 residues. Looked up from germline, CDR1 is MNHEY and CDR2 is SVGAGI. Deletions cut 2 bases from V and 7 bases from J, with 6 bases between. CDR3 in amino acids: CASSYRLNSPLHF. DNA of the CDR3: TGTGCCAGCAGTTACCGACTGAATTCACCCCTCCACTTT.

The chain couples TRBV11-2 to TRBJ2-7, with TRBD1 as a possible D gene (6 bases). Trimming shortened V by 1 base and J by 5 bases, and 6 bases separated the two germline ends. Germline CDR1 is SGHAT and CDR2 is FQNNGV. CDR3 length: 12 residues. The CDR3 spells CASSLGTDEQYF. DNA of the CDR3: TGTGCCAGCAGCTTAGGGACAGACGAGCAGTACTTC.

The V and J genes are TRBV27 and TRBJ1-5; 7 bases are shared with TRBD1. The CDR3 sequence is 15 residues long. The junction had 5 bases not matched to a gene; V was cut back by 2 bases and J by 4 bases. CDR1 is MNHEY and CDR2 is SMNVEV in the germline V gene (reference sequence). CDR3 in amino acids: CASSLGTAGNQPQHF. Here the CDR3 DNA reads TGTGCCAGCAGTTTAGGGACAGCCGGAAATCAGCCCCAGCATTTT.

The gene calls are TRBV9 and TRBJ2-2, with 7 bases identical to TRBD1. CDR1 is SGDLS, CDR2 YYNGEE, per germline. This CDR3 contains 16 residues. V gave up 6 bases and J gave up 2 bases; unmatched junction bases: 10. The CDR3 loop reads CASTNTGTENTGELFF. CDR3 bases: TGTGCCAGCACAAACACCGGGACAGAAAACACCGGGGAGCTGTTTTTT.

This clone appeared a single time. This chain links TRBV29-1 with TRBJ2-5; no reliable D call. Gene TRBJ2-7 matches the end of the DNA better, so the J call may be wrong. The CDR3 covers 13 residues. Germline CDR1 SQVTM, CDR2 ANQGSEA. The CDR3 nucleotides are TGCAGCGTGGAGAGCGAGGCTACCTACGAGCAGTACTTC. Translated: CSVESEATYEQYF.

The table lists this clone with a count of one. This could be a read error, since a much larger clone is one nucleotide away. The gene calls are TRBV5-4 and TRBJ2-7; the match to TRBD2 covers 10 bases. The CDR3 loop spans 18 amino acids. Germline lookup yields CDR1 SGHNT and CDR2 YYREEE (reference sequence). CDR3 sequence: CTSSPGPKAGGFSYEQYF. CDR3 nucleotide sequence: TGTACCAGCAGCCCCGGGCCCAAAGCGGGAGGGTTCTCCTACGAGCAGTACTTC. Full variable domain (remainder filled in from reference TRBV5-4 and TRBJ2-7): ETGVTQSPTHLIKTRGQQVTLRCSSQSGHNTVSWYQQALGQGPQFIFQYYREEENGRGNFPPRFSGLQFPNYSSELNVNALELDDSALYLCTSSPGPKAGGFSYEQYFGPGTRLTVT.

This chain uses TRBV5-1 with TRBJ1-2, with a weak D call TRBD1 (5 bases). V shed 0 bases and J shed 8 bases, with 11 bases lying between them. CDR1 SGHRS and CDR2 YFSETQ come from the germline V gene. The CDR3 totals 13 residues. This CDR3 reads CASSLDLGEGYTF. The CDR3 DNA reads as TGCGCCAGCAGCTTGGATTTGGGGGAGGGCTACACCTTC.

The CDR3 DNA reads as TGTGCCAGCAGTCCTATCGTCGGGACAGGGGGGGCCTACGAGCAGTACTTC. Its protein is CASSPIVGTGGAYEQYF. This chain joins TRBV2 and TRBJ2-7; the match to TRBD1 covers 11 bases. Germline trimming cut 5 bases from V and 2 bases from J; bases unmatched to any gene: 11. Germline CDR1 SNHLY, CDR2 FYNNEI. CDR3 size: 17 residues.

The rearrangement joins TRBV6-1 to TRBJ2-7, with D hard to call. V was trimmed by 4 bases and J by 0 bases, leaving 10 bases between them. CDR1 and CDR2 (germline): MNHNS, SASEGT. The CDR3 consists of 14 residues. The CDR3 spells CASSGGSGSYEQYF. The CDR3 nucleotides read TGTGCCAGCAGTGGAGGATCGGGCTCCTACGAGCAGTACTTC.

V and J are TRBV2 and TRBJ2-7; possible D gene TRBD2, 6 bases. V lost 3 bases, J lost 3 bases, and 6 bases lay in between. CDR3 length: 12 residues. Germline CDR1 SNHLY, CDR2 FYNNEI. The CDR3: CASSDGSYEQYF. CDR3 nucleotides: TGTGCCAGCAGTGACGGGAGCTACGAGCAGTACTTC.

The chain employs TRBV18 and TRBJ1-5, with TRBD1 matching over 10 bases. J gave up 6 bases and V 5 bases, and 10 bases lay outside the gene matches. Germline V gene lookup returns CDR1 KGHSH and CDR2 LQKENI. This CDR3 region has 16 residues. The CDR3 nucleotides are TGTGCCAGCTCATCAAAGACAGGGGGCGATTCTCAGCCCCAGCATTTT. Translated, it gives CASSSKTGGDSQPQHF.

This rearrangement joins TRBV6-5 to TRBJ2-1; 12 bases are shared with TRBD1. This CDR3 comprises 16 residues. Germline CDR1 MNHEY, CDR2 SVGAGI. V lost 4 bases and J lost 1; bases outside the gene matches: 2. CDR3 sequence: CASSWDRGLSYNEQFF. The DNA of the CDR3 is TGTGCCAGCAGTTGGGACAGGGGGCTGTCCTACAATGAGCAGTTCTTC.

The V and J genes are TRBV18 and TRBJ2-7; D might be TRBD2 (6 bases). There are 19 residues in the CDR3. V dropped 2 bases and J dropped 5 bases, with 28 bases sitting between them. Per the germline V gene, CDR1 is KGHSH and CDR2 is LQKENI. In nucleotides, the CDR3 is TGTGCCAGCTCACCAACTCTACCGGGCGGGGCGCCCTTATCTGACGAGCAGTACTTC. The encoded protein is CASSPTLPGGAPLSDEQYF.

This clone came up a few times. The J gene is TRBJ2-1, the V gene TRBV7-6; a possible D gene is TRBD1 (5 bases). Germline V gene lookup returns CDR1 SGHVS and CDR2 FNYEAQ. The CDR3 runs 14 residues. V was trimmed by 1 base and J by 9 bases, leaving 13 bases between them. Here the CDR3 reads CASSLVAGRGEQFF. CDR3 bases: TGTGCCAGCAGCTTAGTAGCAGGGCGTGGTGAGCAGTTCTTC.

The chain couples TRBV4-2 to TRBJ2-1; 9 nucleotides match TRBD2. Germline values: CDR1 LGHNA, CDR2 YNFKEQ. J was trimmed by 5 bases and V by 4 bases; bases with no gene match: 9. This CDR3 spans 16 amino acids. CDR3 protein: CASSPAEAGGHNEQFF. CDR3 in DNA: TGTGCCAGCAGCCCGGCCGAAGCGGGAGGTCACAATGAGCAGTTCTTC.